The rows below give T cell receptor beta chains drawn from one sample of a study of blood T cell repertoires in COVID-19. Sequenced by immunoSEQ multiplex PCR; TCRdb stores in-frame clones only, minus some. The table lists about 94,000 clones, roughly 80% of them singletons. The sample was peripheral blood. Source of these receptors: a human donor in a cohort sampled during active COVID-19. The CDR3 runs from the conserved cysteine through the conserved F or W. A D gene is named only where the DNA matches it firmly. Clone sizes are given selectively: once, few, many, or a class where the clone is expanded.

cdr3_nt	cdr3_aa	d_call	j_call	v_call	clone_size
TGTGCCAGTAGAGGGGGTTCCGAGCAGTACTTC	CASRGGSEQYF	-	TRBJ2-7	TRBV19	-
TGTGCCAGCAGCCAAGATGTAGAATCGGCGCGGGGAGCTCAGCCCCAGCATTTT	CASSQDVESARGAQPQHF	-	TRBJ1-5	TRBV3-1/TRBV3-2	-
TGTGCCAGCAGCTTGCGGTTCCAAGAGACCCAGTACTTC	CASSLRFQETQYF	-	TRBJ2-5	TRBV5-6	once
TGTGCCAGCACCGGCGGACAGGGAGGCGAGCAGTACTTC	CASTGGQGGEQYF	TRBD1	TRBJ2-7	TRBV2	-
TGTGCCAGCAGCTTAACAGGGAACACTGAAGCTTTCTTT	CASSLTGNTEAFF	-	TRBJ1-1	TRBV7-8	once
TGTGCCAGCAGCCCTAGGACTAGCGGGTGGGATACGCAGTATTTT	CASSPRTSGWDTQYF	TRBD2	TRBJ2-3	TRBV7-2	-
TGTGCCAGCATTGAGACTAGCGGGAGACTGTTCTATGAGCAGTTCTTC	CASIETSGRLFYEQFF	TRBD2	TRBJ2-1	TRBV27	-
TGCGCCAGCGTGGCTAGCGGGGGGGGCCGCACAGATACGCAGTATTTT	CASVASGGGRTDTQYF	TRBD2	TRBJ2-3	TRBV5-1	-
TGTGCCAGCAGCCGGACTAGCGGGACGACCGAGCAGTACTTC	CASSRTSGTTEQYF	TRBD2	TRBJ2-7	TRBV11-2	once
TGCGCCAGCAGAAAACAGGGATCGCGATACAATGAGCAGTTCTTC	CASRKQGSRYNEQFF	-	TRBJ2-1	TRBV5-1	few
TGTGCCAGCAGCTTACGGGGCGGGAGCTCCTACAATGAGCAGTTCTTC	CASSLRGGSSYNEQFF	TRBD2	TRBJ2-1	TRBV7-9	once
TGTGCCAGCAGCACAGGGAACTATGGCTACACCTTC	CASSTGNYGYTF	-	TRBJ1-2	TRBV6-5	once
TGTGCCAGCGGAAGCGGGAGGACCAATGAGCAGTTCTTC	CASGSGRTNEQFF	TRBD2	TRBJ2-1	TRBV7-2	-
TGCAGCGTCCCTAGGGGACAGGGGTTGGGCTACACCTTC	CSVPRGQGLGYTF	TRBD1	TRBJ1-2	TRBV29-1	-
TGTGCCAGCAGCCTCACAGGGGGCGCAAAAGGAACTGAAGCTTTCTTT	CASSLTGGAKGTEAFF	TRBD1	TRBJ1-1	TRBV3-1/TRBV3-2	-
TGTGCCAGCAGCTTGCAGGGAAACACTGAAGCTTTCTTT	CASSLQGNTEAFF	-	TRBJ1-1	TRBV7-9	-
TGCGCCAGCAGTCAATGTATGCTAGGCACTATCTACGAGCAGTACTTC	CASSQCMLGTIYEQYF	-	TRBJ2-7	TRBV23-1	-
TGTGCCAGCAGCGTAGCTTCAGGGTATTACGACGAGCAGTACTTC	CASSVASGYYDEQYF	-	TRBJ2-7	TRBV9	-
TGTGCCAGCAGTCCGGGACAGGGCTATGGCTACACCTTC	CASSPGQGYGYTF	TRBD1	TRBJ1-2	TRBV12-3/TRBV12-4	-
TGTGCCAGTAGTATAGATCCCCGAGGCAATCAGCCCCAGCATTTT	CASSIDPRGNQPQHF	-	TRBJ1-5	TRBV19	once
TGTGCCAGCAGCTTAAGCAGGGACTCCTACGAGCAGTACTTC	CASSLSRDSYEQYF	-	TRBJ2-7	TRBV7-9	-
TGCAGCGTTGGGCTAGCGGGCGTGCAAGAGACCCAGTACTTC	CSVGLAGVQETQYF	TRBD2	TRBJ2-5	TRBV29-1	-
TGTGCCAGCAGCCAAGGACAAGGAAATTCACCCCTCCACTTT	CASSQGQGNSPLHF	-	TRBJ1-6	TRBV3-1/TRBV3-2	-
TGCAGCGCCATTTTAAGAGCTCTCCCCAATGAGCAGTTCTTC	CSAILRALPNEQFF	-	TRBJ2-1	TRBV29-1	-
TGTGTTAGGGACACTCCCTACGAGCAGTACTTC	CVRDTPYEQYF	-	TRBJ2-7	TRBV10-3	-
TGTGCCAGCAGTTTTGGGGGGCACGGGGGGTCACCCCTCCACTTT	CASSFGGHGGSPLHF	-	TRBJ1-6	TRBV28	-
TGTGCCAGCAGTGAATTATGGAGAGGGGAGCTGTTTTTT	CASSELWRGELFF	-	TRBJ2-2	TRBV6-1	-
TGTGCCAGCAGTCTCAGGGAGGCCGGGAATGAAAAACTGTTTTTT	CASSLREAGNEKLFF	-	TRBJ1-4	TRBV6-5	-
TGTGCCAGCAGGAGAGAGCGGGAGGTACACTACACGCAGTATTTT	CASRREREVHYTQYF	TRBD2	TRBJ2-3	TRBV2	-
TGTGCCAGCCCTAAGGCAGGGGGCAATCAGCCCCAGCATTTT	CASPKAGGNQPQHF	-	TRBJ1-5	TRBV21-1	-
TGCGCCAGCAGTCACGGAACAGGGGAGGCGTGGGAGCAGTACTTC	CASSHGTGEAWEQYF	-	TRBJ2-7	TRBV23-1	-
TGTGCCATCAAATCCGGGACTAGCAACTACGAGCAGTACTTC	CAIKSGTSNYEQYF	TRBD2	TRBJ2-7	TRBV10-3	-
TGTGCCAGCAGCTTGGACAGCCAAGAGACCCAGTACTTC	CASSLDSQETQYF	-	TRBJ2-5	TRBV7-7	-
TGTGCCAGCAGTTTAGGTTGGGACAAACCCACTATTGGCGGCTACACCTTC	CASSLGWDKPTIGGYTF	-	TRBJ1-2	TRBV27	-
TGTGCCAGCAGTCCCTTGATCCGGGGGTTGAACACTGAAGCTTTCTTT	CASSPLIRGLNTEAFF	-	TRBJ1-1	TRBV28	-
TGTGCCAGCAGCCCAAAGAGCCCTGGGGCCAACGTCCTGACTTTC	CASSPKSPGANVLTF	-	TRBJ2-6	TRBV7-8	once
TGTGCCAGCAGCCAATTGATGGAGGGAAGCGAGCAGTACTTC	CASSQLMEGSEQYF	-	TRBJ2-7	TRBV16	-
TGTGCCAGTAGTCCGCCAGGGGATCAAAACATTCAGTACTTC	CASSPPGDQNIQYF	-	TRBJ2-4	TRBV19	-
TGTGCCAGCAGTCGACACCGGGACAGTTTCTTCTACGAGCAGTACTTC	CASSRHRDSFFYEQYF	TRBD1	TRBJ2-7	TRBV28	many
TGTGCCAGCAGTCGCCGAGGGGGCCGGAGCACTGAAGCTTTCTTT	CASSRRGGRSTEAFF	TRBD1	TRBJ1-1	TRBV27	-
TGTGCCAGCAGCCTGACATCTACCTACGAGCAGTACTTC	CASSLTSTYEQYF	-	TRBJ2-7	TRBV3-1/TRBV3-2	-
TGCGCCAGCAGCCCTAGACTAGCGCTCGACACCGGGGAGCTGTTTTTT	CASSPRLALDTGELFF	TRBD2	TRBJ2-2	TRBV5-1	-
TGTGCCAGCAGCGCTGACAGTATAGGCAATCAGCCCCAGCATTTT	CASSADSIGNQPQHF	-	TRBJ1-5	TRBV7-4	-
TGTGCCAGCAGGGGACAGTCTGGGGCCAACGTCCTGACTTTC	CASRGQSGANVLTF	TRBD1	TRBJ2-6	TRBV6-5	few
TGTGCCAGCAGCCAGTACTACGAGCAGTACTTC	CASSQYYEQYF	-	TRBJ2-7	TRBV2	-
TGTGCCAGCAGCTTGGACAGTAACTATGGCTACACCTTC	CASSLDSNYGYTF	-	TRBJ1-2	TRBV5-4	-
TGCGCCAGCAGCTTGGAGGCAGGGGGTTCATACGAGCAGTACTTC	CASSLEAGGSYEQYF	TRBD1	TRBJ2-7	TRBV5-1	-
TGTGCCAGCAGTCAACAAGTGAGTGGCAGGGGACACGAGCAGTACTTC	CASSQQVSGRGHEQYF	-	TRBJ2-7	TRBV3-1/TRBV3-2	-
TGTGCCAGCAGGGAGGGGCGCTCTGGGGCCAACGTCCTGACTTTC	CASREGRSGANVLTF	-	TRBJ2-6	TRBV2	-